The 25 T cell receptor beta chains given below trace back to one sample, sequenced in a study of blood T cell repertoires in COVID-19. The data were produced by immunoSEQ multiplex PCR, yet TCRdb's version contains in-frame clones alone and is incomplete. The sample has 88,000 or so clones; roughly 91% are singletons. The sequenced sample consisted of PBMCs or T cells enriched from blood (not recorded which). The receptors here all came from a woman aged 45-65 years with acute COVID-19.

This CDR3 reads CASSLGLAGGIQETQYF. As DNA, the CDR3 is TGTGCCAGCAGCCTCGGACTAGCGGGAGGAATCCAAGAGACCCAGTACTTC. J is TRBJ2-5 and V is TRBV7-2, with TRBD2 matching over 14 bases. This CDR3 region has 17 residues. The ends lost 5 bases at V and 1 base at J; junction bases unmatched: 6. Per the germline V gene, CDR1 is SGHTA and CDR2 is FQGNSA. Based on the CDR3 plus reference TRBV7-2 and TRBJ2-5, the full variable domain is GAGVSQSPSNKVTEKGKDVELRCDPISGHTALYWYRQSLGQGLEFLIYFQGNSAPDKSGLPSDRFSAERTGGSVSTLTIQRTQQEDSAVYLCASSLGLAGGIQETQYFGPGTRLLVL.

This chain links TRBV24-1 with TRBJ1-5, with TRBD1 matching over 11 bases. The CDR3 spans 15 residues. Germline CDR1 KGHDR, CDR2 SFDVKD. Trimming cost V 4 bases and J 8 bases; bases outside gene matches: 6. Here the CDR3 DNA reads TGTGCCACCAGTGAACGGACAGGGGGCGCGAAGCCCCAGCATTTT. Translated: CATSERTGGAKPQHF.

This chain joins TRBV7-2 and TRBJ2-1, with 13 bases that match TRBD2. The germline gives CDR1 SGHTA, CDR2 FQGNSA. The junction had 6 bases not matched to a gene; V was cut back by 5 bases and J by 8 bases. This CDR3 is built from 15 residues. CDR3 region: CASSPTSGRAHEQFF. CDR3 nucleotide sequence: TGTGCCAGCAGCCCAACTAGCGGGAGGGCCCATGAGCAGTTCTTC.

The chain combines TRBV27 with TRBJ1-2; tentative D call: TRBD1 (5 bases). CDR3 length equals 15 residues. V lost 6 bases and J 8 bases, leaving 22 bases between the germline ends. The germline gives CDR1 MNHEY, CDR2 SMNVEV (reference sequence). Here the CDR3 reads CASRGLGRNIEGYTF. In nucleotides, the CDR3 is TGTGCCAGCAGGGGACTGGGACGGAACATTGAGGGCTACACCTTC.

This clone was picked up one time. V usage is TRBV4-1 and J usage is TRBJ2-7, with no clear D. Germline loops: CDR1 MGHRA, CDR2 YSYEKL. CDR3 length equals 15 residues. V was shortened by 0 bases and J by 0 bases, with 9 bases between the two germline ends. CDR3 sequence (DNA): TGCGCCAGCAGCCAAGACCGGGTCAACTCCTACGAGCAGTACTTC. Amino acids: CASSQDRVNSYEQYF.

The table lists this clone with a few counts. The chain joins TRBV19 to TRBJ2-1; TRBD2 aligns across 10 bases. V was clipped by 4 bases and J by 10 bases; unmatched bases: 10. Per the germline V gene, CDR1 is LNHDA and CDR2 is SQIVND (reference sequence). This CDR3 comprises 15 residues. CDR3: CASSKGLAATGEQFF. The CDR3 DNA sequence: TGTGCCAGTAGTAAAGGACTAGCGGCTACTGGAGAGCAGTTCTTC.

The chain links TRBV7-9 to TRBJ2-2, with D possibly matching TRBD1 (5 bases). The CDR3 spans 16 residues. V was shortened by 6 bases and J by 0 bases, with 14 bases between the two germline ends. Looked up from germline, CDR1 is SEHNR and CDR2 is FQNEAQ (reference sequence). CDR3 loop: CASSPPRASNTGELFF. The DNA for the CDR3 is TGTGCCAGCAGTCCCCCCAGGGCCTCGAACACCGGGGAGCTGTTTTTT.

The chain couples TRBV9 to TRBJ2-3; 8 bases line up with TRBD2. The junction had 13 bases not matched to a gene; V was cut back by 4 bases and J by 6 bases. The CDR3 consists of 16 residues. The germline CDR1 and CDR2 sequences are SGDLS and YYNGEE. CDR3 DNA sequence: TGTGCCAGCAGCCTCGGGGGTAGCGGGATTTCTGATACGCAGTATTTT. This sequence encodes CASSLGGSGISDTQYF. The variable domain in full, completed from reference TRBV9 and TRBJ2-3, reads DSGVTQTPKHLITATGQRVTLRCSPRSGDLSVYWYQQSLDQGLQFLIQYYNGEERAKGNILERFSAQQFPDLHSELNLSSLELGDSALYFCASSLGGSGISDTQYFGPGTRLTVL.

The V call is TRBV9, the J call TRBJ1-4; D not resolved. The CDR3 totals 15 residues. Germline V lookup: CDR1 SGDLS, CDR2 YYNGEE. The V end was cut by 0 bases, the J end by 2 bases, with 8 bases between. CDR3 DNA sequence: TGTGCCAGCAGCGTAGCTGGGCAGACTAATGAAAAACTGTTTTTT. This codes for CASSVAGQTNEKLFF.

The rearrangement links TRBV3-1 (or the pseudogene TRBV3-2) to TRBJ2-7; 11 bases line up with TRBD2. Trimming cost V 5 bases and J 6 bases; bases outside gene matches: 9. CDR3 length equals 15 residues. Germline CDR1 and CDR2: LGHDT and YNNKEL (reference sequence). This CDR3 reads CASSVGLAGPSEQYF. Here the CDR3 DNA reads TGTGCCAGCAGCGTCGGACTAGCGGGCCCGTCCGAGCAGTACTTC.

For the CDR3, the DNA is TGTGCCAGCAGCTTAGCGCAGGATTCTGAAGCTTTCTTT. Translating it yields CASSLAQDSEAFF. The chain combines TRBV7-8 with TRBJ1-1; D unclear. Trimming removed 0 bases at V and 6 bases at J, with 8 bases between. This CDR3 spans 13 amino acids. CDR1 SGHVS and CDR2 FQNEAQ come from the germline V gene.

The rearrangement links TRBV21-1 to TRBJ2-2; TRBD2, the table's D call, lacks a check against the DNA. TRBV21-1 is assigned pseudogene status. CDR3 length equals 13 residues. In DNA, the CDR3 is TGTGCCAGCAGCAAATCGGGCACCGGGGAGCTGTTTTTT. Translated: CASSKSGTGELFF.

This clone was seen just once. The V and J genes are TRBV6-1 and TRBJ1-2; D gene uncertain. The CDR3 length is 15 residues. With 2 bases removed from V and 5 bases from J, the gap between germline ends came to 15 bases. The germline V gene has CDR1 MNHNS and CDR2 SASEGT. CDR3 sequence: CASSEPGESRYGYTF. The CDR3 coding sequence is TGTGCCAGCAGTGAACCCGGGGAGTCGAGGTATGGCTACACCTTC.

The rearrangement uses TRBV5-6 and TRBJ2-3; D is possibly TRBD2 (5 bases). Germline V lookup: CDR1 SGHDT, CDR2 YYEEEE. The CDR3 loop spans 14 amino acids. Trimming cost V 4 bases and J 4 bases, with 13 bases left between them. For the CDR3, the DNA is TGTGCCAGCAGCCTCCGTGGGAGTCCAGATACGCAGTATTTT. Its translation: CASSLRGSPDTQYF. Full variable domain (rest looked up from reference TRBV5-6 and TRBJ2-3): DAGVTQSPTHLIKTRGQQVTLRCSPKSGHDTVSWYQQALGQGPQFIFQYYEEEERQRGNFPDRFSGHQFPNYSSELNVNALLLGDSALYLCASSLRGSPDTQYFGPGTRLTVL.

The CDR3 protein is CASSIQGTFSGNTIYF. Written as DNA, the CDR3 is TGTGCCAGTAGTATACAGGGAACCTTCTCTGGAAACACCATATATTTT. The V and J genes are TRBV19 and TRBJ1-3; D is possibly TRBD1 (5 bases). The CDR3 sequence is 16 residues long. V lost 2 bases to trimming and J lost 0 bases, with 11 bases between them. The germline V gene encodes CDR1 LNHDA and CDR2 SQIVND (reference sequence).

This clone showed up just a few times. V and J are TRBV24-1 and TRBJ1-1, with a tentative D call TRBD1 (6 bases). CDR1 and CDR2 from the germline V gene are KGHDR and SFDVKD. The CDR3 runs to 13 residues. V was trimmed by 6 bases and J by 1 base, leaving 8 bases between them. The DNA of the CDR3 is TGTGCCACCAGTCAGGGGCGGAACACTGAAGCTTTCTTT. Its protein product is CATSQGRNTEAFF.

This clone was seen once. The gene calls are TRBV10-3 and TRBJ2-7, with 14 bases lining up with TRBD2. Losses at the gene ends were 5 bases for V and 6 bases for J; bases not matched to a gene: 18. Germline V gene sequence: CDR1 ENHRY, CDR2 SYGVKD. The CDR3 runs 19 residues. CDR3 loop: CAISPGTSGRMVRAREQYF. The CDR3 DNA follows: TGTGCCATCAGTCCCGGGACTAGCGGGAGAATGGTGAGGGCTCGCGAGCAGTACTTC.

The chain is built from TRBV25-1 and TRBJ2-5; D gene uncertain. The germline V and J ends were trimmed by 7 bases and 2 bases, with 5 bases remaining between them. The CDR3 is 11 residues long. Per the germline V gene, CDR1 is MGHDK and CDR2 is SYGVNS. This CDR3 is CASTVQETQYF. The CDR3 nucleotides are TGTGCCAGCACTGTTCAAGAGACCCAGTACTTC.

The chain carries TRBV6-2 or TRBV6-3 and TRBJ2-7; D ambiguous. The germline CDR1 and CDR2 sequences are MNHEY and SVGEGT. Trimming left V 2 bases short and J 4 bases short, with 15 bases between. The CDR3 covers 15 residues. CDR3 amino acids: CASSYGPRFPYEQYF. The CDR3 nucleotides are TGTGCCAGCAGTTACGGTCCTAGGTTCCCTTACGAGCAGTACTTC.

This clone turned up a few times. The CDR3 nucleotides are TGTGCCAGCAGCTTAGCTCAGAGGGCCTACGAGCAGTACTTC. This sequence encodes CASSLAQRAYEQYF. The gene calls are TRBV7-9 and TRBJ2-7, with a possible D match to TRBD2 (5 bases). The CDR3 totals 14 residues. V shed 0 bases and J shed 2 bases, with 8 bases lying between them. Germline CDR1 and CDR2: SEHNR and FQNEAQ (reference sequence).

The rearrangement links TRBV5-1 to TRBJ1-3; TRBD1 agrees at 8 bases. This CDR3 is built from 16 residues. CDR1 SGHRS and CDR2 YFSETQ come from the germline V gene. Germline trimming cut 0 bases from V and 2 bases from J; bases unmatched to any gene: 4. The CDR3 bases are TGCGCCAGCAGCTTGGGACAGGGGAGCCCTGGAAACACCATATATTTT. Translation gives CASSLGQGSPGNTIYF.

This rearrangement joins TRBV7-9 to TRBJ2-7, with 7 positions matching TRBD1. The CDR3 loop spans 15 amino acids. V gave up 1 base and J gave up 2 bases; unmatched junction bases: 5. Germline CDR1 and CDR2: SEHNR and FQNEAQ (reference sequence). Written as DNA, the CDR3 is TGTGCCAGCAGCTTAGTGGGGGACAGAGCCTACGAGCAGTACTTC. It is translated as CASSLVGDRAYEQYF.

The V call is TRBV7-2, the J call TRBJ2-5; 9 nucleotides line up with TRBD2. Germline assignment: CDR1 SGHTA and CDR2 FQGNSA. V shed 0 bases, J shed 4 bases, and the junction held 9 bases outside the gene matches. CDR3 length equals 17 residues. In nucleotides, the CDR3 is TGTGCCAGCAGCTTAGCGCCCGCGGGCGGGGGGGGAGAGACCCAGTACTTC. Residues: CASSLAPAGGGGETQYF.

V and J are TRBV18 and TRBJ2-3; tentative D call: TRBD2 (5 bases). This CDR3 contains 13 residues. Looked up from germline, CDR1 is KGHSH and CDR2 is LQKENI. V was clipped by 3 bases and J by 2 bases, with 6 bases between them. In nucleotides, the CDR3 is TGTGCCAGCTCACCCGGGGACACAGATACGCAGTATTTT. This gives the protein CASSPGDTDTQYF.

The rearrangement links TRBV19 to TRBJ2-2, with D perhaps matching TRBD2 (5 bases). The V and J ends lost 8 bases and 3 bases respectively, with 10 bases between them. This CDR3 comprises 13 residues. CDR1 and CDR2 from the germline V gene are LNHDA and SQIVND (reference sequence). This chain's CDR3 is CASFRRDTGELFF. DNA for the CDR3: TGTGCCAGTTTCCGGCGGGACACCGGGGAGCTGTTTTTT.